Each of the 3 T cell receptor beta chains below was sequenced from the same sample in a study of CD8 T cell repertoires and HIV-1 epitope variants. For these receptors, no antigen is known. Using immunoSEQ multiplex PCR, the repertoire was profiled, and TCRdb retains in-frame clones only, with some absent. This table holds around 2,000 clones, 65% to 75% found once. The sequencing sample was made of cultured CD8+ T cells derived from PBMCs. These TCRs come from a male donor with HIV.

The chain uses TRBV19 and TRBJ1-4; 7 bases line up with TRBD1. J was trimmed by 8 bases and V by 4 bases; bases with no gene match: 16. This CDR3 comprises 17 residues. Per the germline V gene, CDR1 is LNHDA and CDR2 is SQIVND (reference sequence). CDR3 DNA: TGTGCCAGTAGTACACAAACGGACAGGACGATGCGGGAAAAACTGTTTTTT. Residues: CASSTQTDRTMREKLFF.

The chain recombines TRBV7-2 with TRBJ1-3, with D maybe TRBD1 (5 bases). Germline CDR1 reads SGHTA; CDR2 reads FQGNSA. This CDR3 contains 13 residues. V gave up 5 bases and J gave up 2 bases, with 7 bases separating them. The CDR3 DNA reads as TGTGCCAGCAGCCGCAGGGCTGGAAACACCATATATTTT. Translating gives CASSRRAGNTIYF.

The chain employs TRBV4-1 and TRBJ2-7; D gene unclear. The CDR3 totals 8 residues. The germline CDR1 and CDR2 sequences are MGHRA and YSYEKL. CDR3 amino acids: CASSQESV. For the CDR3, the DNA is TGCGCCAGCAGCCAAGAGTCGGTC.